The 11 T cell receptor beta chains in this list originate from one sample, sequenced in a study of blood T cell repertoires in COVID-19. The method was immunoSEQ multiplex PCR; TCRdb's version includes in-frame clones alone and lacks a portion of them. The sample shows roughly 100,000 clones, roughly 81% of them seen only once. Sequencing used peripheral blood. The source is a human donor in a cohort sampled during active COVID-19.

The chain recombines TRBV9 with TRBJ2-5; TRBD1 agrees at 10 bases. This CDR3 is 16 amino acids long. Germline-derived CDR1 and CDR2 are SGDLS and YYNGEE. Losses at the gene ends were 0 bases for V and 4 bases for J; bases not matched to a gene: 6. The CDR3 DNA reads as TGTGCCAGCAGCGTAGTGGGACAGGGGCAGGCAGAGACCCAGTACTTC. This encodes CASSVVGQGQAETQYF.

Note on this clone: Relative to the germline gene, one junction end is altered; a read error may explain this. The CDR3 region is CASSSGLAGVFEQFF. DNA of the CDR3: TGTGCTAGCAGCTCAGGACTAGCGGGAGTGTTTGAGCAGTTCTTC. The V and J genes are TRBV7-7 and TRBJ2-1; the match to TRBD2 covers 13 bases. Germline V gene data show CDR1 as SSHAT and CDR2 as FNYEAQ (reference sequence). The CDR3 totals 15 residues.

The chain links TRBV28 to TRBJ1-6; 10 nucleotides match TRBD1. CDR3 length: 15 amino acids. V lost 4 bases and J lost 8; bases outside the gene matches: 5. The germline V gene has CDR1 MDHEN and CDR2 SYDVKM. For the CDR3, the DNA is TGTGCCAGCAGTTATAGGGACAGGGGATATTCACCCCTCCACTTT. Its protein is CASSYRDRGYSPLHF.

J is TRBJ2-7 and V is TRBV7-8, with TRBD2 matching over 9 bases. Germline values: CDR1 SGHVS, CDR2 FQNEAQ. The CDR3 extends over 17 amino acids. With 5 bases clipped from V and 3 bases from J, the junction kept 14 bases outside the gene matches. The CDR3 region has the DNA TGTGCCAGCAGCCGAGGCGCGGGGGGGCGCAGCAACTACGAGCAGTACTTC. Protein: CASSRGAGGRSNYEQYF.

The chain links TRBV5-1 to TRBJ2-3; 7 bases are a match to TRBD2. This CDR3 is built from 16 residues. With V trimmed by 4 bases and J by 1 base, 9 bases remained unmatched. Germline values: CDR1 SGHRS, CDR2 YFSETQ. CDR3 bases: TGCGCCAGCAGCGCACTGGCGGGGGACGGCACAGATACGCAGTATTTT. It specifies CASSALAGDGTDTQYF.

This chain joins TRBV2 and TRBJ2-1; 7 bases match TRBD2. The J segment lost 5 bases and the V segment lost 6 bases, leaving 7 bases of the junction unmatched. From germline, CDR1 is SNHLY and CDR2 FYNNEI. This CDR3 is 14 amino acids long. CDR3 sequence: CASSSGTTNNEQFF. In DNA, the CDR3 is TGTGCCAGCAGCTCCGGGACTACTAACAATGAGCAGTTCTTC.

The genes are TRBV7-3 and TRBJ2-2; D gene ambiguous. CDR1 SGHTA and CDR2 FQGTGA come from the germline V gene. This CDR3 spans 14 amino acids. Trimming left V 2 bases short and J 4 bases short, with 8 bases between. The CDR3 coding sequence is TGTGCCAGCAGCTTAGGGCAGCTCACCGGGGAGCTGTTTTTT. As protein: CASSLGQLTGELFF.

J is TRBJ2-1 and V is TRBV7-3, with 9 bases fitting TRBD2. Looked up from germline, CDR1 is SGHTA and CDR2 is FQGTGA. This CDR3 has 15 residues. With V trimmed by 5 bases and J by 2 bases, 4 bases remained unmatched. In DNA, the CDR3 is TGTGCCAGCAGCCTTATAGCGGGGGCCTACAATGAGCAGTTCTTC. Amino acids: CASSLIAGAYNEQFF.

The genes are TRBV5-4 and TRBJ2-3; 13 bases match TRBD2. CDR1 SGHNT and CDR2 YYREEE come from the germline V gene (reference sequence). The V segment lost 3 bases and the J segment 6 bases; nucleotides outside the gene matches: 1. CDR3 size: 14 residues. In DNA, the CDR3 is TGTGCCAGCAGCTCGACTAGCGGGGGGGATACGCAGTATTTT. As protein: CASSSTSGGDTQYF.

The rearrangement uses TRBV23-1 and TRBJ2-3; the match to TRBD1 covers 7 bases. TRBV23-1 falls under the ORF class, with uncertain function. The CDR3 loop spans 20 amino acids. The V segment lost 0 bases and the J segment 2 bases; nucleotides outside the gene matches: 17. CDR3 nucleotides: TGCGCCAGCAGTCAATCGGGTGGGACAGATGCCCCGGACCACACAGATACGCAGTATTTT. Its protein product is CASSQSGGTDAPDHTDTQYF.

V gene TRBV27 combines with J gene TRBJ1-6; weak D call: TRBD1 (6 bases). Between the trimmed V and J ends, which lost 7 bases and 9 bases, there was a span of 19 bases. Germline CDR1 is MNHEY and CDR2 is SMNVEV (reference sequence). The CDR3 loop spans 15 amino acids. The chain's CDR3 is CASTGFQRGGSPLHF. DNA of the CDR3: TGTGCCAGCACCGGGTTTCAACGAGGGGGTTCACCCCTCCACTTT.